Listed here are 6 T cell receptor beta chains from one sample, sequenced in a study of graft-versus-host responses after intestinal transplantation. Only in-frame clones appear in the TCRdb table, and some are missing; sequencing was by immunoSEQ multiplex PCR. The sample carries roughly 28,000 clones, 90% to 95% recorded once. Sequenced material: PBMCs, taken roughly 62 days after intestinal transplant. The receptors shown here come from a human patient who received an intestinal transplant, so some T cells may come from the graft donor.

The chain combines TRBV4-1 with TRBJ1-6; D uncertain. The V end was cut by 3 bases, the J end by 10 bases, with 10 bases between. Germline-derived CDR1 and CDR2 are MGHRA and YSYEKL. There are 13 residues in the CDR3. The CDR3 here is CASSQKIPSPLHF. The CDR3 bases are TGCGCCAGCAGCCAGAAAATTCCCTCACCCCTCCACTTT.

The chain is built from TRBV19 and TRBJ2-6; D not resolved. The germline CDR1 and CDR2 sequences are LNHDA and SQIVND (reference sequence). V lost 5 bases to trimming and J lost 2 bases, with 10 bases between them. The CDR3 consists of 15 residues. DNA of the CDR3: TGTGCCAGTAGTCTCGGTACGGCTGGGGCCAACGTCCTGACTTTC. Its protein is CASSLGTAGANVLTF. The variable domain in full, completed from reference TRBV19 and TRBJ2-6, reads DGGITQSPKYLFRKEGQNVTLSCEQNLNHDAMYWYRQDPGQGLRLIYYSQIVNDFQKGDIAEGYSVSREKKESFPLTVTSAQKNPTAFYLCASSLGTAGANVLTFGAGSRLTVL.

The V call is TRBV19, the J call TRBJ1-1, with D tentatively TRBD1 (5 bases). The CDR3 is made up of 14 amino acids. Trimming removed 4 bases from V and 0 bases from J, with 9 bases in between. Germline V lookup: CDR1 LNHDA, CDR2 SQIVND (reference sequence). For the CDR3, the DNA is TGTGCCAGTAGTAGCAGGGCCTTGAACACTGAAGCTTTCTTT. Translated, it gives CASSSRALNTEAFF. Full variable domain (missing parts from reference TRBV19 and TRBJ1-1): DGGITQSPKYLFRKEGQNVTLSCEQNLNHDAMYWYRQDPGQGLRLIYYSQIVNDFQKGDIAEGYSVSREKKESFPLTVTSAQKNPTAFYLCASSSRALNTEAFFGQGTRLTVV.

J is TRBJ1-3 and V is TRBV6-5; possibly TRBD1 for D (6 bases). In germline, CDR1 is MNHEY, CDR2 SVGAGI. V was pared by 8 bases and J by 4 bases, with 18 bases between. The CDR3 covers 15 residues. The CDR3 DNA follows: TGTGCCAGCGCGTCCCCGGGGGCGGGGGGAAACACCATATATTTT. Residues: CASASPGAGGNTIYF.

The V and J genes are TRBV4-2 and TRBJ2-3; TRBD2 matches at 7 bases. This CDR3 is built from 18 residues. Trimming took 3 bases from V and 4 from J; bases not matched to a gene: 16. Germline values: CDR1 LGHNA, CDR2 YNFKEQ. The CDR3 loop is CASSHQASGGPQADTQYF. CDR3 DNA sequence: TGTGCCAGCAGCCATCAAGCTAGCGGCGGGCCCCAAGCAGATACGCAGTATTTT.

This clone showed up just once. This rearrangement joins TRBV4-1 to TRBJ2-1; D is perhaps TRBD2 (6 bases). The CDR3 is 15 amino acids. Germline V gene data show CDR1 as MGHRA and CDR2 as YSYEKL. The V gene lost 3 bases and the J gene lost 5 bases, with 14 bases spanning the gap. CDR3 coding DNA: TGCGCCAGCAGCCATGACTCGGGGAGGAACAATGAGCAGTTCTTC. It encodes CASSHDSGRNNEQFF.